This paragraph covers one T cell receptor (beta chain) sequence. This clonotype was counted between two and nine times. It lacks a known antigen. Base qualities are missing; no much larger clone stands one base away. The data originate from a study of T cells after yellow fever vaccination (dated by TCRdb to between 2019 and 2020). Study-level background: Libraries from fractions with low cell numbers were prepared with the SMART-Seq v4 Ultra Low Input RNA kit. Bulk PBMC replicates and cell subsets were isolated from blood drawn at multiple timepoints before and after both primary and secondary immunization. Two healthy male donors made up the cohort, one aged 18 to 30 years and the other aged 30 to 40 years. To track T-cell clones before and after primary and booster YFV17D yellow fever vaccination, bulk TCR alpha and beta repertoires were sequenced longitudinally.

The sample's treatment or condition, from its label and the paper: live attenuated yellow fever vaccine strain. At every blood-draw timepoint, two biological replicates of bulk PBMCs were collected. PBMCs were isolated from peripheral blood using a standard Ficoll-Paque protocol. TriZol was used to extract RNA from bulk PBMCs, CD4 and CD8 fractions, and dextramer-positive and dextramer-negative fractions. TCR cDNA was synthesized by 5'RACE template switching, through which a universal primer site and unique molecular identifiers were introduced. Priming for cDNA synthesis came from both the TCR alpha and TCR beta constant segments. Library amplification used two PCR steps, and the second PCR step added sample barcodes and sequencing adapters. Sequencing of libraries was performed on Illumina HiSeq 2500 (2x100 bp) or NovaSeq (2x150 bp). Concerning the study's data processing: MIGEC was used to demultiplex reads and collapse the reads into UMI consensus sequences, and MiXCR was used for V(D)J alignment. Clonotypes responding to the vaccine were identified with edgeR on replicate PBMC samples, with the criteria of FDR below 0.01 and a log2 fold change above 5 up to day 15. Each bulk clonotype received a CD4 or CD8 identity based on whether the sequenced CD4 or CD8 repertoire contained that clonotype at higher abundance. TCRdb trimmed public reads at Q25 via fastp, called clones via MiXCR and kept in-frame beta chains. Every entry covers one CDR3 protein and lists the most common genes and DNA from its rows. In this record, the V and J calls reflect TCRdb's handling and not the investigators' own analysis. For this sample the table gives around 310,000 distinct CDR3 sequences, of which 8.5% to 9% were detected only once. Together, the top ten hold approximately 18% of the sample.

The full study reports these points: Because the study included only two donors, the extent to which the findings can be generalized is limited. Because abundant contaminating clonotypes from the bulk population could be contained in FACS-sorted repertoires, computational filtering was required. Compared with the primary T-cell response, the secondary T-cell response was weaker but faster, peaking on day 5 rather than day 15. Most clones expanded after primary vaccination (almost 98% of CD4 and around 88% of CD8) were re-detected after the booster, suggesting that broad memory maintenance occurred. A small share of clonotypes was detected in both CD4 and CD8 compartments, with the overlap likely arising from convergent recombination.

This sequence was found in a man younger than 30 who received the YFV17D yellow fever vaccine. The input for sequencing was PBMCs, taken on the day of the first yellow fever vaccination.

The CDR3 here reads CASSHGFSYNEQFF. The DNA sequence reads TGCGCCAGCAGTCACGGATTTTCCTACAATGAGCAGTTCTTC. The chain employs TRBV23-1 and TRBJ2-1; too little of a D gene remains to name it. TRBV23-1 is placed among ORFs of uncertain function. CDR3 length: 14 amino acids, cysteine to phenylalanine. Solely the CDR3 DNA is kept, with 42 bases framed from the first base. Relative to germline, V is 3 bases shorter and J is 1 base shorter, with 7 bases between their ends.